Listed below are T cell receptor beta chains from one sample, sequenced in a study of read filtering for tumor transcriptome and immune sequencing. Using its own MiXCR run on the reads, TCRdb lists one record per CDR3 protein. The repertoire includes about 63,000 distinct CDR3 sequences, approximately 15% of them detected once, and around 43% sits in the top ten. The source material was a population of CD138-negative cells sorted from bone marrow. The receptor source for this set is a donor over 35 with multiple myeloma. The CDR3 runs from the conserved cysteine through the conserved F or W. D genes are given only for firm matches. Rows give clone size only sometimes, using once, few, many, or a class for an expanded clone.

D gene	J gene	clone size	V gene	CDR3 protein	CDR3 DNA
.	TRBJ2-7	many	TRBV30	CAWSRRATSYEQYF	TGTGCCTGGAGTCGGAGGGCAACGTCCTACGAGCAGTACTTC
.	TRBJ1-6	.	TRBV7-6	CASSSYPNSPLHF	TGTGCCAGCAGCTCCTACCCAAATTCACCCCTCCACTTT
.	TRBJ2-3	many	TRBV4-1	CASSSPRRSDTQYF	TGCGCCAGCAGCTCCCCTAGGAGATCAGATACGCAGTATTTT
.	TRBJ2-3	many	TRBV6-5	CASSYRGSGAAQDTQYF	TGTGCCAGCAGTTATCGGGGTAGCGGAGCGGCCCAAGATACGCAGTATTTT
.	TRBJ2-2	many	TRBV19	CASTSYPELFF	TGTGCCAGTACATCCTATCCGGAGCTGTTTTTT
.	TRBJ2-7	medium-sized	TRBV7-8	CASSSVSSYEQYF	TGTGCCAGCAGCTCCGTTAGCTCCTACGAGCAGTACTTC
.	TRBJ1-1	many	TRBV29-1	CSVTDRLGTEAFF	TGCAGCGTTACAGACAGGTTGGGCACTGAAGCTTTCTTT
.	TRBJ2-6	many	TRBV6-2/TRBV6-3	CASSYGGVGLTF	TGTGCCAGCAGTTACGGAGGTGTTGGGCTGACTTTC
.	TRBJ2-1	many	TRBV28	CASSLPQSFGEQFF	TGTGCCAGCAGTTTACCGCAGTCCTTTGGAGAGCAGTTCTTC
.	TRBJ2-7	few	TRBV20-1	CSARGQKAGVTYEQYF	TGCAGTGCTAGAGGTCAAAAGGCAGGGGTCACCTACGAGCAGTACTTC
TRBD1	TRBJ1-2	few	TRBV7-9	CASSLAGTGNGYTF	TGTGCCAGCAGCTTAGCCGGGACAGGGAATGGCTACACCTTC
.	TRBJ1-5	many	TRBV19	CASGRSNQPQHF	TGTGCCAGTGGGAGATCCAATCAGCCCCAGCATTTT
.	TRBJ2-1	many	TRBV3-1	CASSQVNTLLAHNEQFF	TGTGCCAGCAGCCAAGTTAACACCCTTCTAGCGCACAATGAGCAGTTCTTC
TRBD2	TRBJ2-1	few	TRBV14	CASSLRLASIYNEQFF	TGTGCCAGCAGCCTGAGACTAGCGAGTATTTACAATGAGCAGTTCTTC
TRBD2	TRBJ2-3	.	TRBV9	CASSASRLATLSSTDTQYF	TGTGCCAGCAGTGCCTCCCGACTAGCGACACTCTCTAGCACAGATACGCAGTATTTT
.	TRBJ2-1	many	TRBV4-2	CASSQEQHNEQFF	TGTGCCAGCAGCCAGGAGCAACACAATGAGCAGTTCTTC
TRBD2	TRBJ2-4	many	TRBV5-5	CASSFASGSFGIQYF	TGTGCCAGCAGCTTCGCTAGCGGGAGTTTCGGCATTCAGTACTTC
TRBD2	TRBJ2-1	.	TRBV7-9	CASSTTRTSGRDRGEQFF	TGTGCGAGCAGCACAACCCGGACTAGCGGGAGGGACAGGGGTGAGCAGTTCTTC
TRBD2	TRBJ2-5	many	TRBV2	CASIGTSGKETQYF	TGTGCCAGTATAGGGACTAGCGGAAAAGAGACCCAGTACTTC
TRBD1	TRBJ1-5	.	TRBV20-1	CSALAHQGQGAGSNQPQHF	TGCAGTGCCCTCGCTCATCAGGGACAGGGGGCGGGAAGCAATCAGCCCCAGCATTTT
.	TRBJ1-2	many	TRBV29-1	CSVVGTAANYGYTF	TGCAGCGTCGTTGGGACGGCAGCTAACTATGGCTACACCTTC
.	TRBJ2-5	.	TRBV4-1	CASSQSPRGDQEETQYF	TGCGCCAGCAGCCAATCCCCCCGGGGAGACCAAGAAGAGACCCAGTACTTC
TRBD2	TRBJ2-1	many	TRBV7-2	CASSLRGSGRSYNEQFF	TGTGCCAGCAGCCTCCGGGGTAGCGGGAGATCCTACAATGAGCAGTTCTTC
TRBD1	TRBJ2-4	many	TRBV13	CASSLGGQGRDIQYF	TGTGCCAGCAGCTTAGGGGGACAGGGGAGAGACATTCAGTACTTC
.	TRBJ1-2	many	TRBV27	CASSPSTGPLGYTF	TGTGCCAGCAGTCCTTCTACAGGGCCCCTTGGCTACACCTTC
TRBD2	TRBJ2-3	many	TRBV5-1	CASSPRLAGGTDTQYF	TGCGCCAGCAGCCCGCGACTAGCGGGAGGGACAGATACGCAGTATTTT
.	TRBJ2-2	many	TRBV12-5	CATIGGEGLGTGELFF	TGTGCTACGATTGGAGGAGAGGGGCTCGGCACCGGGGAGCTGTTTTTT
.	TRBJ2-5	.	TRBV27	CASSFRTAQETQYF	TGTGCCAGCAGTTTTAGGACAGCTCAAGAGACCCAGTACTTC
.	TRBJ1-1	many	TRBV9	CASSALLGSTEAFF	TGTGCCAGCAGCGCCCTCCTGGGCAGCACTGAAGCTTTCTTT
.	TRBJ2-1	many	TRBV29-1	CSVERSGANNEQFF	TGCAGCGTTGAGCGGAGCGGAGCAAACAATGAGCAGTTCTTC
TRBD1	TRBJ2-3	.	TRBV9	CASSAFVAGGKDTQYF	TGTGCCAGCAGCGCCTTTGTTGCAGGGGGCAAGGATACGCAGTATTTT
TRBD2	TRBJ2-1	many	TRBV25-1	CASSNGRAGDNEQFF	TGTGCCAGCAGTAACGGGAGGGCCGGCGACAATGAGCAGTTCTTC
.	TRBJ2-1	many	TRBV5-8	CASSFLLLMGRITYNEQFF	TGTGCCAGCAGCTTCTTGCTGTTGATGGGACGGATCACCTACAATGAGCAGTTCTTC
TRBD1	TRBJ2-3	once	TRBV5-6	CASSLGSTGATDTQYF	TGTGCCAGCAGCTTGGGGTCGACAGGGGCCACAGATACGCAGTATTTT
.	TRBJ1-1	many	TRBV20-1	CSARWGRRAEAFF	TGCAGTGCTAGGTGGGGCAGAAGGGCTGAAGCTTTCTTT
TRBD2	TRBJ2-1	many	TRBV7-9	CASSLVGTRGSYNEQFF	TGTGCCAGCAGCTTAGTCGGGACTAGGGGCTCCTACAATGAGCAGTTCTTC
.	TRBJ2-2	many	TRBV20-1	CSASTTAGPLTGELFF	TGCAGTGCAAGTACCACGGCAGGGCCCCTCACCGGGGAGCTGTTTTTT
TRBD1	TRBJ2-7	many	TRBV6-6	CASSYARNRDREFYEQYF	TGTGCCAGCAGTTACGCGAGGAACCGGGACAGGGAATTCTACGAGCAGTACTTC
TRBD2	TRBJ2-1	many	TRBV7-8	CASSLVASGRRNEQFF	TGTGCCAGCAGCTTAGTTGCTAGCGGGAGGCGGAATGAGCAGTTCTTC
.	TRBJ1-4	many	TRBV7-9	CASKQTGTTGKLFF	TGTGCCAGCAAGCAAACCGGGACAACTGGAAAACTGTTTTTT
.	TRBJ2-1	many	TRBV27	CASSLRLMSSYNEQFF	TGTGCCAGCAGTTTAAGGCTGATGAGCTCCTACAATGAGCAGTTCTTC
TRBD2	TRBJ2-1	many	TRBV20-1	CSARPRLAGGGGTRNEQFF	TGCAGTGCTAGACCCAGACTAGCGGGAGGAGGAGGGACGCGGAATGAGCAGTTCTTC
TRBD2	TRBJ2-7	many	TRBV29-1	CSVGWGLAGAHEQYF	TGCAGCGTGGGCTGGGGACTAGCGGGAGCCCACGAGCAGTACTTC